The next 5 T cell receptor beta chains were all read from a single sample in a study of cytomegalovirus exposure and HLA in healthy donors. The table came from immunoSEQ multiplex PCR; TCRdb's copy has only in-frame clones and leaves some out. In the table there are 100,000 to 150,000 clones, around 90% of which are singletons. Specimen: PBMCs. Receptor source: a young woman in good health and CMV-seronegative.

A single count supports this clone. The CDR3 bases are TGTGCCAGCAGTGAAGCGGGAAACAGGTTGGAGACCCAGTACTTC. This translates into CASSEAGNRLETQYF. The chain is built from TRBV6-1 and TRBJ2-5; D might be TRBD1 (5 bases). This CDR3 is 15 amino acids long. Trimming stripped 0 bases from V and 5 bases from J, with 13 bases between. The germline V gene has CDR1 MNHNS and CDR2 SASEGT.

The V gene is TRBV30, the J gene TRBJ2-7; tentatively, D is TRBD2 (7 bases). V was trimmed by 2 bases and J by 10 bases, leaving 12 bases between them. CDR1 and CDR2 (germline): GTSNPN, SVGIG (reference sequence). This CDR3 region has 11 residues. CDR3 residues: CAWSPGGAQYF. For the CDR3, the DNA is TGTGCCTGGAGTCCGGGGGGCGCCCAGTACTTC.

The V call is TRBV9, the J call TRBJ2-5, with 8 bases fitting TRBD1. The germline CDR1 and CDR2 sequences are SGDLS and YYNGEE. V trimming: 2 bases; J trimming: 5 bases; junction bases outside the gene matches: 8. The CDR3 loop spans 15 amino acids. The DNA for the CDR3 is TGTGCCAGCAGCGTCGGACAGGGTATAGGGGAGACCCAGTACTTC. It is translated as CASSVGQGIGETQYF.

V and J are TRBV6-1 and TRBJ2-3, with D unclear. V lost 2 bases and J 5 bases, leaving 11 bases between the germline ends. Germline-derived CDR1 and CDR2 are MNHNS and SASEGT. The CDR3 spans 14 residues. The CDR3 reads CASSELDPVDTQYF. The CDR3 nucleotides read TGTGCCAGCAGTGAACTAGATCCGGTAGATACGCAGTATTTT.

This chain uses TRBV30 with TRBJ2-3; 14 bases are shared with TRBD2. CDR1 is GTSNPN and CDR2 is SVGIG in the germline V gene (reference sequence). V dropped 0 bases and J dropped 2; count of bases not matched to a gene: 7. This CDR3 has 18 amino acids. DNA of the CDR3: TGTGCCTGGAGTGTATTTCGGACTAGCGGGAGGCCCACAGATACGCAGTATTTT. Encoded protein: CAWSVFRTSGRPTDTQYF.